A single sample gave rise to the 14 T cell receptor beta chains below, sequenced in a study of T cells after yellow fever vaccination. MiXCR was run by TCRdb on the 5' RACE reads, yielding one entry per CDR3 protein. The table has 300,000 to 350,000 distinct CDR3 sequences, roughly 4% seen once; the top ten hold around 24%. The starting material was PBMCs, obtained 5 days after the yellow fever booster vaccination. The source of these receptors is a man in his late teens or twenties who received the YFV17D yellow fever vaccine.

At least ten counts were recorded for this clonotype. The chain couples TRBV4-1 to TRBJ2-1; 13 bases are a match to TRBD2. J was trimmed by 9 bases and V by 4 bases; bases with no gene match: 12. The CDR3 is made up of 17 amino acids. CDR1 MGHRA and CDR2 YSYEKL come from the germline V gene. CDR3 region: CASSPNLLAGGHGEQFF. The CDR3 DNA reads TGCGCCAGCAGCCCCAACCTACTAGCGGGGGGGCACGGTGAGCAGTTCTTC.

This clonotype was detected ten times or more. The V and J genes are TRBV20-1 and TRBJ2-2; 10 bases line up with TRBD1. V dropped 5 bases and J dropped 5; count of bases not matched to a gene: 5. The germline V gene encodes CDR1 DFQATT and CDR2 SNEGSKA (reference sequence). The CDR3 is 14 amino acids. This CDR3 reads CSALDRGPTGELFF. CDR3 DNA: TGCAGTGCTTTAGACAGGGGGCCGACCGGGGAGCTGTTTTTT.

J is TRBJ1-3 and V is TRBV3-1; perhaps TRBD1 as D (5 bases). Trimming cost V 4 bases and J 4 bases, with 23 bases left between them. The V gene's germline CDR1 is LGHDT and CDR2 YNNKEL (reference sequence). The CDR3 is 18 residues long. This CDR3 reads CASSPLLDNYMGGNTIYF. Here the CDR3 DNA reads TGTGCCAGCAGCCCTTTGCTGGACAACTACATGGGAGGAAACACCATATATTTT.

This chain links TRBV5-4 with TRBJ1-2; D may be TRBD1 (6 bases). CDR3 length equals 15 residues. Germline V gene lookup returns CDR1 SGHNT and CDR2 YYREEE (reference sequence). Trimming stripped 2 bases from V and 8 bases from J, with 19 bases between. Written as DNA, the CDR3 is TGTGCCAGCAGCTTCCAGGGGCGCGTCGAACGCGGCTACACCTTC. It is translated as CASSFQGRVERGYTF.

The chain employs TRBV2 and TRBJ2-1; D remains unclear. From germline, CDR1 is SNHLY and CDR2 FYNNEI. V dropped 6 bases and J dropped 8 bases, with 11 bases sitting between them. There are 12 residues in the CDR3. CDR3 sequence reads: CASRNWQDEQFF. The CDR3 region has the DNA TGTGCCAGCAGGAACTGGCAGGATGAGCAGTTCTTC.

In this sample, this clonotype turned up a few times. The chain uses TRBV14 and TRBJ2-2, with D maybe TRBD2 (6 bases). CDR3 length: 15 residues. Germline V CDR1 and CDR2: SGHDN, FVKESK. V lost 4 bases and J 1 base, leaving 10 bases between the germline ends. The CDR3 loop is CASSRREWNTGELFF. In DNA form, the CDR3 reads TGTGCCAGCAGCCGTCGGGAGTGGAACACCGGGGAGCTGTTTTTT.

There are many counts of this clonotype. The J gene is TRBJ2-1, the V gene TRBV18; the D is unclear. V dropped 5 bases and J dropped 3 bases, with 17 bases sitting between them. This CDR3 contains 16 residues. Germline-derived CDR1 and CDR2 are KGHSH and LQKENI. CDR3 nucleotide sequence: TGTGCCAGCTCAATCATGGACGGACCCCTCTACAATGAGCAGTTCTTC. Translating gives CASSIMDGPLYNEQFF.

This clonotype was seen many times. This sequence joins TRBV12-3 or TRBV12-4 and TRBJ2-7; the D gene is possibly TRBD1 (5 bases). The V gene lost 7 bases and the J gene lost 4 bases, with 14 bases spanning the gap. The CDR3 runs 13 residues. The chain's CDR3 is CASTPGYEYEQYF. In DNA, the CDR3 is TGTGCCAGCACCCCAGGGTATGAGTACGAGCAGTACTTC.

This clonotype has at least ten counts. This chain uses TRBV18 with TRBJ2-5; D is undetermined. The CDR3 extends over 12 amino acids. Germline CDR1 reads KGHSH; CDR2 reads LQKENI. Trimming removed 8 bases at V and 4 bases at J, with 11 bases between. CDR3 sequence (DNA): TGTGCCAGCAGTCCCCGGCGAGAGACCCAGTACTTC. Residues: CASSPRRETQYF.

This clonotype was seen a few times. This rearrangement joins TRBV6-1 to TRBJ2-1; no firm D call. Per germline, CDR1 MNHNS and CDR2 SASEGT. There are 15 residues in the CDR3. V was shortened by 8 bases and J by 1 base, with 15 bases between the two germline ends. CDR3 DNA sequence: TGTGCCAGCGCAGCTGGCGCGGCGTCCTACAATGAGCAGTTCTTC. It is translated as CASAAGAASYNEQFF.

This clonotype came up many times. The chain uses TRBV5-5 and TRBJ2-1; no firm D call. V lost 1 base and J 8 bases, leaving 7 bases between the germline ends. CDR1 and CDR2 from the germline V gene are SGHKS and YYEKEE (reference sequence). This CDR3 region has 12 residues. The CDR3 is CASSLLVDEQFF. CDR3 sequence (DNA): TGTGCCAGCAGCTTGTTAGTCGATGAGCAGTTCTTC.

This clonotype was picked up one time. This may come from a read error, since a much larger clone is one base off. The chain has TRBV12-3 or TRBV12-4 and TRBJ2-7, with TRBD1 matching 7 bases. Losses at the gene ends were 4 bases for V and 5 bases for J; bases not matched to a gene: 5. The CDR3 contains 13 residues. The DNA for the CDR3 is TGTGCCAGCAGTTCCGGGACAGAAGACGAGCAGTACTTC. Protein product: CASSSGTEDEQYF.

This clonotype was seen repeatedly, ten times or more. CDR3 DNA: TGTGCCAGCTCACCACGGGGACTTAGCAATCAGCCCCAGCATTTT. Translated, it gives CASSPRGLSNQPQHF. This chain links TRBV18 with TRBJ1-5; D perhaps matches TRBD1 (5 bases). The CDR3 totals 15 residues. Trimming pared 1 base from V and 0 bases from J, leaving 7 bases between. Germline CDR1 KGHSH, CDR2 LQKENI.

The table lists this clonotype with many counts. The rearrangement uses TRBV6-1 and TRBJ2-7; the D call may be TRBD1 or TRBD2 (5 bases each). The germline V and J ends were trimmed by 2 bases and 2 bases, with 7 bases remaining between them. The CDR3 totals 13 residues. Germline CDR1 MNHNS, CDR2 SASEGT. The CDR3 spells CASSEWGPYEQYF. For the CDR3, the DNA is TGTGCCAGCAGTGAATGGGGACCCTACGAGCAGTACTTC.